This TCR beta chain was sequenced in a study of cytomegalovirus exposure and HLA in healthy donors. Donors in the study were healthy people who gave bone marrow. General study findings and limits: It was assumed in the presence/absence analyses that sequencing depth was roughly uniform across donors.

This CDR3 spans 13 amino acids. Per germline, CDR1 GTSNPN and CDR2 SVGIG (reference sequence). V lost 4 bases and J 4 bases, leaving 13 bases between the germline ends. Note on this clone: Its antigen is unknown.

PCR amplification relied on 60 Vbeta primers (plus 13 Jbeta primers). TCRdb's table, derived via immunoSEQ multiplex PCR, lists solely in-frame clones and lacks some. The listing contains around 150,000 clones. The chain uses TRBV30 and TRBJ1-1; possible D gene TRBD1, 6 bases. The material sequenced was PBMCs. The TCR was taken from a young man in good health and CMV-seronegative. For the CDR3, the DNA is TGTGCCTGGACCTCGACAGGCCCCACTGAAGCTTTCTTT. Translated, it gives CAWTSTGPTEAFF. The whole variable domain, remainder taken from reference TRBV30 and TRBJ1-1, is SQTIHQWPATLVQPVGSPLSLECTVEGTSNPNLYWYRQAAGRGLQLLFYSVGIGQISSEVPQNLSASRPQDRQFILSSKKLLLSDSGFYLCAWTSTGPTEAFFGQGTRLTVV.